This T cell receptor beta chain appears in the sequencing data of a study of regulatory T cells in long-lasting Graves disease. Whole-study results and caveats: It was in persistent disease that TRBV28, TRBJ1-2 and TRBJ2-5 were favored.

Described time point: newly diagnosed GD, antithyroid drugs for less than 3 months. PBMCs were the source of the RNA used for TCR sequencing. This clonotype appeared many times. Its cognate antigen is unknown. Trimming left V 1 base short and J 3 bases short, with 6 bases between. The germline V gene has CDR1 DFQATT and CDR2 SNEGSKA (reference sequence). The CDR3 has 12 amino acids. Sequencing libraries for TCR beta were prepared with iRepertoire HTBI primers and Arm-PCR of CDR3 regions. Each CDR3 protein is one row after TCRdb ran MiXCR on the multiplex PCR reads. The sample holds under 300,000 distinct CDR3 sequences, around 18% seen once.

The receptor's source is a female donor with Graves disease. The sequenced sample was peripheral blood mononuclear cells (PBMCs), obtained at new diagnosis, from a patient treated with antithyroid drugs. The gene calls are TRBV20-1 and TRBJ2-5; no clear D gene. CDR3: CSARVSEETQYF. Here the CDR3 DNA reads TGCAGTGCTAGAGTATCTGAAGAGACCCAGTACTTC.